The 5 T cell receptor beta chains reported below all come from one sample, sequenced in a study of cytomegalovirus exposure and HLA in healthy donors. The PCR used 60 Vbeta and 13 Jbeta primers. Method: immunoSEQ multiplex PCR; TCRdb's copy keeps in-frame clones and lacks some. The table records 110,000 to 150,000 clones, about 80% of them present only once. Specimen: PBMCs. The receptors here all came from a young woman in good health and CMV-seropositive.

This clone was detected only a few times. The chain recombines TRBV6-6 with TRBJ2-1; 9 bases are shared with TRBD1. The J segment lost 6 bases and the V segment lost 0 bases, leaving 0 bases of the junction unmatched. This CDR3 comprises 14 residues. Germline CDR1 and CDR2: MNHNY and SVGAGI (reference sequence). CDR3 in DNA: TGTGCCAGCAGTTACTCGACAGGGGGCAATGAGCAGTTCTTC. As protein: CASSYSTGGNEQFF.

The chain uses TRBV6-6 and TRBJ2-5; D unclear. V was trimmed by 0 bases and J by 1 base, leaving 3 bases between them. CDR3 length: 13 residues. In germline, CDR1 is MNHNY, CDR2 SVGAGI (reference sequence). CDR3 residues: CASSYSAQETQYF. CDR3 bases: TGTGCCAGCAGTTACTCGGCCCAAGAGACCCAGTACTTC.

The chain is built from TRBV9 and TRBJ2-7, with 8 bases identical to TRBD2. Trimming at V came to 0 bases and at J to 4 bases, leaving 6 bases not matched to a gene. The CDR3 consists of 15 residues. The germline V gene has CDR1 SGDLS and CDR2 YYNGEE. CDR3 protein: CASSVAPGGHYEQYF. In DNA, the CDR3 is TGTGCCAGCAGCGTAGCCCCGGGGGGGCATTACGAGCAGTACTTC.

The chain employs TRBV10-2 and TRBJ1-6; D is ambiguous. Germline V gene data show CDR1 as WSHSY and CDR2 as SAAADI. CDR3 size: 13 residues. The V end was cut by 2 bases, the J end by 7 bases, with 6 bases between. Here the CDR3 DNA reads TGCGCCAGCAGTGAGAGAGAGAATTCACCCCTCCACTTT. Translation: CASSERENSPLHF.

This rearrangement joins TRBV30 to TRBJ1-1; 7 bases match TRBD1. V was clipped by 1 base and J by 7 bases; unmatched bases: 3. The CDR3 is made up of 12 amino acids. The germline gives CDR1 GTSNPN, CDR2 SVGIG (reference sequence). The CDR3 DNA follows: TGTGCCTGGAGTGGGGGGACAGATGAAGCTTTCTTT. This translates into CAWSGGTDEAFF.